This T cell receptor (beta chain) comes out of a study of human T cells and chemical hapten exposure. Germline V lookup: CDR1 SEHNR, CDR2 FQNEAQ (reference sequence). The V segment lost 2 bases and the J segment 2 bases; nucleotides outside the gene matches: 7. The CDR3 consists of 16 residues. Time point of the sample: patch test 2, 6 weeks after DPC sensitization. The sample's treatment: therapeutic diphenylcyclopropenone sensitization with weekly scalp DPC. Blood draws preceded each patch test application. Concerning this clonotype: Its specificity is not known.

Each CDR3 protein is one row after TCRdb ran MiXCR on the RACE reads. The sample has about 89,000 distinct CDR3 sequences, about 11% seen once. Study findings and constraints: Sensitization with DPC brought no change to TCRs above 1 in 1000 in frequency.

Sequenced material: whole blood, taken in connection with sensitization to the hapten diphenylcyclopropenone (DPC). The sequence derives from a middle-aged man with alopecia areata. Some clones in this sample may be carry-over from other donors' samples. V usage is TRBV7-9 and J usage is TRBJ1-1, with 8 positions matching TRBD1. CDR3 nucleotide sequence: TGTGCCAGCAGCTTACCCCCCAGGGGGCATAACACTGAAGCTTTCTTT. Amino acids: CASSLPPRGHNTEAFF.